These 17 T cell receptor beta chains were sequenced from one sample in a study of early T cells in non-severe SARS-CoV-2 infection. One entry per CDR3 protein, called by TCRdb with MiXCR from the 5' RACE reads. The repertoire includes some 76,000 distinct CDR3 sequences, less than 20% of them detected once, and approximately 12% sits in the top ten. The sample comprised whole blood. These receptors were obtained from an adult who was a healthcare worker with PCR-confirmed SARS-CoV-2 infection or an uninfected control (not recorded which).

This clonotype occurred many times. The CDR3 nucleotides are TGTGCCAGCAGCGCCCCTCGGACTAGCGGGAGGCAAGAGACCCAGTACTTC. It specifies CASSAPRTSGRQETQYF. The chain carries TRBV9 and TRBJ2-5; 14 bases line up with TRBD2. Germline V gives CDR1 SGDLS, CDR2 YYNGEE. The V gene end was trimmed by 3 bases and the J gene end by 2 bases; junction bases not matched to a gene: 6. This CDR3 contains 17 residues.

This clonotype was detected only a few times. The V gene is TRBV6-5, the J gene TRBJ2-2; no firm D call. The CDR3 length is 14 residues. From germline, CDR1 is MNHEY and CDR2 SVGAGI. The V end was cut by 9 bases, the J end by 6 bases, with 17 bases between. CDR3 bases: TGTGCCAGAAAATGGACCCGTACGGCCGGGGAGCTGTTTTTT. This codes for CARKWTRTAGELFF.

V and J are TRBV29-1 and TRBJ1-1; D remains unclear. The germline V gene has CDR1 SQVTM and CDR2 ANQGSEA. Trimming removed 5 bases at V and 3 bases at J, with 10 bases between. The CDR3 consists of 12 residues. CDR3 sequence: CSVSPDHTEAFF. The CDR3 DNA follows: TGCAGCGTTTCCCCAGATCACACTGAAGCTTTCTTT.

This sequence joins TRBV10-2 and TRBJ1-2; possible D gene TRBD1, 6 bases. Germline V gene data show CDR1 as WSHSY and CDR2 as SAAADI. V dropped 9 bases and J dropped 8 bases, with 13 bases sitting between them. This CDR3 contains 11 residues. The CDR3 DNA sequence: TGCGCCAGTTCTCAGGGGCGCGGCTACACCTTC. Residues: CASSQGRGYTF.

This sequence joins TRBV5-4 and TRBJ2-6; D is ambiguous. Trimming pared 9 bases from V and 2 bases from J, leaving 12 bases between. CDR3 size: 14 residues. The germline CDR1 and CDR2 sequences are SGHNT and YYREEE (reference sequence). CDR3 residues: CAILPGTGANVLTF. The CDR3 DNA is TGTGCCATCCTACCGGGTACTGGGGCCAACGTCCTGACTTTC.

The V call is TRBV11-2, the J call TRBJ2-3; the D is unclear. The V end lost 0 bases, the J end lost 7 bases, and 11 bases lay between the germline ends. Germline loops: CDR1 SGHAT, CDR2 FQNNGV. The length of the CDR3 is 14 residues. CDR3 in DNA: TGTGCCAGCAGCTTAGATGTGGATCGTAATACGCAGTATTTT. Translated, it gives CASSLDVDRNTQYF.

The V and J genes are TRBV10-3 and TRBJ2-1; TRBD2 aligns across 7 bases. The CDR3 contains 13 residues. The trim removed 4 bases at V and 5 bases at J, leaving 2 bases unmatched. Per the germline V gene, CDR1 is ENHRY and CDR2 is SYGVKD. The DNA for the CDR3 is TGTGCCATCAGTGGGGGGGGAAACAATGAGCAGTTCTTC. Its protein is CAISGGGNNEQFF.

This clonotype has a handful of counts. The V gene is TRBV28, the J gene TRBJ1-2; TRBD1 agrees at 8 bases. This CDR3 comprises 14 residues. Germline values: CDR1 MDHEN, CDR2 SYDVKM. Trimming at V came to 5 bases and at J to 8 bases, leaving 10 bases not matched to a gene. The CDR3 DNA is TGTGCCAGCAGTGCGACAGGGGTCGCGCGGGGCTACACCTTC. Amino acids: CASSATGVARGYTF.

J is TRBJ2-5 and V is TRBV4-1; D not resolved. V was cut by 4 bases and J by 1 base, with 22 bases left in between. Per the germline V gene, CDR1 is MGHRA and CDR2 is YSYEKL. This CDR3 comprises 18 residues. The CDR3: CASSRSLPQSVLQETQYF. In nucleotides, the CDR3 is TGCGCCAGCAGCCGCTCCCTACCCCAGTCAGTCCTCCAAGAGACCCAGTACTTC.

This clonotype has at least ten counts. The chain is built from TRBV5-8 and TRBJ1-1, with D possibly matching TRBD1 (5 bases). The germline CDR1 and CDR2 sequences are SGHTS and YDEGEE. This CDR3 spans 14 amino acids. V was clipped by 5 bases and J by 0 bases, with 11 bases between them. CDR3 sequence: CASRPGTVNTEAFF. The CDR3 nucleotides are TGTGCCAGCAGGCCCGGGACGGTGAACACTGAAGCTTTCTTT.

The CDR3 here is CASSYYRNTEAFF. The CDR3 DNA follows: TGTGCCAGCAGCTATTACAGGAACACTGAAGCTTTCTTT. V gene TRBV5-5 combines with J gene TRBJ1-1, with D unclear. V was cut by 3 bases and J by 1 base, with 7 bases left in between. The germline CDR1 and CDR2 sequences are SGHKS and YYEKEE (reference sequence). The CDR3 sequence is 13 residues long.

This clonotype was seen ten or more times. The rearrangement joins TRBV7-9 to TRBJ2-3; D unresolved. This CDR3 is built from 12 residues. V was trimmed by 3 bases and J by 3 bases, leaving 4 bases between them. Germline CDR1 SEHNR, CDR2 FQNEAQ (reference sequence). Written as DNA, the CDR3 is TGTGCCAGCAGCTTTTTGACAGATACGCAGTATTTT. Translation gives CASSFLTDTQYF. The full variable domain, its missing parts supplied by reference TRBV7-9 and TRBJ2-3, is DTGVSQNPRHKITKRGQNVTFRCDPISEHNRLYWYRQTLGQGPEFLTYFQNEAQLEKSRLLSDRFSAERPKGSFSTLEIQRTEQGDSAMYLCASSFLTDTQYFGPGTRLTVL.

This clonotype was seen just once. This rearrangement joins TRBV7-2 to TRBJ2-7, with D uncertain. This CDR3 has 13 residues. Trimming removed 1 base at V and 4 bases at J, with 8 bases between. Germline CDR1 is SGHTA and CDR2 is FQGNSA. The CDR3: CASSLGPGYEQYF. CDR3 bases: TGTGCCAGCAGCTTAGGCCCTGGTTACGAGCAGTACTTC. Complete variable domain (other parts from reference TRBV7-2 and TRBJ2-7): GAGVSQSPSNKVTEKGKDVELRCDPISGHTALYWYRQSLGQGLEFLIYFQGNSAPDKSGLPSDRFSAERTGGSVSTLTIQRTQQEDSAVYLCASSLGPGYEQYFGPGTRLTVT.

The chain is built from TRBV4-3 and TRBJ2-1; 10 positions agree with TRBD2. This CDR3 spans 20 amino acids. V trimming: 0 bases; J trimming: 0 bases; junction bases outside the gene matches: 11. Germline values: CDR1 LGHNA, CDR2 YSLEER. CDR3 loop: CASSQDNEISGGSSYNEQFF. CDR3 DNA: TGCGCCAGCAGCCAAGATAACGAGATTAGCGGGGGGAGCTCCTACAATGAGCAGTTCTTC.

V gene TRBV29-1 combines with J gene TRBJ2-1; 11 bases are shared with TRBD2. CDR1 SQVTM and CDR2 ANQGSEA come from the germline V gene. V lost 1 base, J lost 8 bases, and 7 bases stayed unmatched. CDR3 length: 15 residues. The DNA of the CDR3 is TGCAGCGTTGAAGTCGATAGCGGGGGGGCCGATGAGCAGTTCTTC. Amino acids: CSVEVDSGGADEQFF.

This clonotype was seen more than once but under ten times. A single base separates this from a much larger clone, so it may be a read error. The chain uses TRBV11-3 and TRBJ2-2; D not certain. Between the trimmed V and J ends, which lost 2 bases and 0 bases, there was a span of 4 bases. Germline values: CDR1 SGHNT, CDR2 YENEEA. The CDR3 totals 14 residues. CDR3 region: CASSLYSNTGELFF. DNA of the CDR3: TGTGCCAGCAGCTTATATTCGAACACCGGGGAGCTGTTTTTT.

The rearrangement joins TRBV15 to TRBJ2-1; D not certain. The CDR3 consists of 14 residues. Between the trimmed V and J ends, which lost 0 bases and 3 bases, there was a span of 6 bases. Germline V gene lookup returns CDR1 LNHNV and CDR2 YYDKDF (reference sequence). In nucleotides, the CDR3 is TGTGCCACCAGCAGAGATTTCTACTACAATGAGCAGTTCTTC. It codes for CATSRDFYYNEQFF.